Below are 23 T cell receptor beta chains sequenced from a single sample in a study of shared clonotypes between healthy human individuals. Sequencing used immunoSEQ multiplex PCR; TCRdb keeps in-frame clones, though not all of them. Here the sample spans about 1.4 million clones, around 95% being singletons. Source material: naive CD4+ T cells sorted from blood. This sample's subset: CD45RA+ positively selected. Source of these receptors: a man between 25 and 39 years old in good health.

This rearrangement joins TRBV11-2 to TRBJ2-1, with D possibly being TRBD2 (6 bases). Per germline, CDR1 SGHAT and CDR2 FQNNGV. This CDR3 is 15 amino acids long. The V gene lost 0 bases and the J gene lost 9 bases, with 15 bases spanning the gap. The CDR3 is CASSLEGGLTAEQFF. CDR3 DNA sequence: TGTGCCAGCAGCTTAGAGGGCGGACTAACAGCTGAGCAGTTCTTC.

This sequence joins TRBV28 and TRBJ1-5; perhaps TRBD1 as D (5 bases). There are 14 residues in the CDR3. Germline V lookup: CDR1 MDHEN, CDR2 SYDVKM. Trimming removed 3 bases from V and 4 bases from J, with 10 bases in between. The DNA for the CDR3 is TGTGCCAGCAGTTTGATCGGGGGGAATCAGCCCCAGCATTTT. This translates into CASSLIGGNQPQHF.

The chain joins TRBV9 to TRBJ2-3; 7 bases line up with TRBD1. Unmatched junction bases numbered 5, after V lost 4 bases and J lost 3 bases. Germline V lookup: CDR1 SGDLS, CDR2 YYNGEE. This CDR3 region has 14 residues. The CDR3 sequence: CASSPSGQTDTQYF. CDR3 in DNA: TGTGCCAGCAGCCCCTCGGGACAGACAGATACGCAGTATTTT.

The chain has TRBV29-1 and TRBJ2-4; 9 nucleotides align to TRBD2. The trim removed 2 bases at V and 6 bases at J, leaving 5 bases unmatched. This CDR3 is 14 amino acids long. Germline-derived CDR1 and CDR2 are SQVTM and ANQGSEA. CDR3 nucleotide sequence: TGCAGCGTTGAATGGCTAGCGGGGACAAACATTCAGTACTTC. Translated: CSVEWLAGTNIQYF.

V gene TRBV5-4 combines with J gene TRBJ2-3; 11 positions agree with TRBD2. In germline, CDR1 is SGHNT, CDR2 YYREEE (reference sequence). The V segment lost 4 bases and the J segment 2 bases; nucleotides outside the gene matches: 6. The CDR3 has 16 amino acids. The CDR3 coding sequence is TGTGCCAGCAGCACCGGACTAGCGGGTCCCACAGATACGCAGTATTTT. Translation gives CASSTGLAGPTDTQYF.

J is TRBJ1-5 and V is TRBV7-3; possible D gene TRBD1, 6 bases. Germline CDR1 SGHTA, CDR2 FQGTGA. The CDR3 has 14 amino acids. Trimming took 5 bases from V and 4 from J, leaving 12 bases between them. The CDR3 DNA is TGTGCCAGCAGCCTCCGAGGGGGGAATCAGCCCCAGCATTTT. Amino acid sequence: CASSLRGGNQPQHF. Full variable domain (rest looked up from reference TRBV7-3 and TRBJ1-5): GAGVSQTPSNKVTEKGKYVELRCDPISGHTALYWYRQSLGQGPEFLIYFQGTGAADDSGLPNDRFFAVRPEGSVSTLKIQRTERGDSAVYLCASSLRGGNQPQHFGDGTRLSIL.

The chain carries TRBV5-5 and TRBJ1-1; D gene uncertain. Germline CDR1 and CDR2: SGHKS and YYEKEE (reference sequence). This CDR3 comprises 15 residues. The V end was cut by 4 bases, the J end by 0 bases, with 13 bases between. In DNA form, the CDR3 reads TGTGCCAGCAGCGCCCCTTCTCCTCTGAACACTGAAGCTTTCTTT. Translating it yields CASSAPSPLNTEAFF.

The chain joins TRBV11-2 to TRBJ2-1; 16 nucleotides agree with TRBD2. This CDR3 has 18 residues. With 5 bases clipped from V and 6 bases from J, the junction kept 10 bases outside the gene matches. Germline CDR1 is SGHAT and CDR2 is FQNNGV. The CDR3 coding sequence is TGTGCCAGCAGCCAGGGACTAGCGGGAGGGCCTGGGTTCAATGAGCAGTTCTTC. Translated: CASSQGLAGGPGFNEQFF.

A few counts support this clone. The chain combines TRBV18 with TRBJ1-5, with TRBD1 identical over 7 bases. The CDR3 is 14 amino acids. The V gene end was trimmed by 6 bases and the J gene end by 2 bases; junction bases not matched to a gene: 4. Germline V CDR1 and CDR2: KGHSH, LQKENI. This CDR3 reads CASSAGTGNQPQHF. For the CDR3, the DNA is TGTGCCAGCTCGGCCGGGACAGGCAATCAGCCCCAGCATTTT.

The chain has TRBV7-2 and TRBJ2-7; D gene ambiguous. This CDR3 comprises 14 residues. CDR1 is SGHTA and CDR2 is FQGNSA in the germline V gene. V lost 3 bases, J lost 0 bases, and 9 bases lay in between. The CDR3 sequence is CASSLWTDSYEQYF. Here the CDR3 DNA reads TGTGCCAGCAGCTTGTGGACGGACTCCTACGAGCAGTACTTC.

The V and J genes are TRBV5-4 and TRBJ2-7, with no clear D. Germline CDR1 SGHNT, CDR2 YYREEE (reference sequence). The V and J ends lost 2 bases and 2 bases respectively, with 17 bases between them. The CDR3 contains 16 residues. Here the CDR3 reads CASSLLFGESTYEQYF. The CDR3 DNA sequence: TGTGCCAGCAGCTTACTATTTGGCGAGTCGACCTACGAGCAGTACTTC.

This chain uses TRBV4-1 with TRBJ1-5; D may be TRBD1 (5 bases). Germline V gene data show CDR1 as MGHRA and CDR2 as YSYEKL. Trimming removed 3 bases at V and 0 bases at J, with 21 bases between. This CDR3 has 19 residues. The CDR3 here is CASSHTTAPEHYSNQPQHF. The CDR3 nucleotides read TGCGCCAGCAGCCACACGACAGCTCCCGAGCACTATAGCAATCAGCCCCAGCATTTT.

The chain has TRBV9 and TRBJ2-3; D perhaps matches TRBD2 (5 bases). Germline CDR1 and CDR2: SGDLS and YYNGEE. The CDR3 contains 14 residues. The V gene lost 0 bases and the J gene lost 5 bases, with 10 bases spanning the gap. CDR3 loop: CASSVASAGDTQYF. In DNA form, the CDR3 reads TGTGCCAGCAGCGTAGCTTCTGCGGGAGATACGCAGTATTTT.

This chain links TRBV5-4 with TRBJ2-1; perhaps TRBD1 as D (5 bases). The CDR3 runs to 13 residues. Germline lookup yields CDR1 SGHNT and CDR2 YYREEE (reference sequence). V dropped 10 bases and J dropped 2 bases, with 13 bases sitting between them. CDR3 residues: CAGHVDPYNEQFF. In DNA, the CDR3 is TGTGCCGGACACGTAGATCCCTACAATGAGCAGTTCTTC.

The chain carries TRBV10-3 and TRBJ2-7; D is tentatively TRBD1 or TRBD2 (5 bases each). Germline values: CDR1 ENHRY, CDR2 SYGVKD. The CDR3 is 14 residues long. Deletions cut 6 bases from V and 2 bases from J, with 14 bases between. CDR3 in DNA: TGTGCCATCAGCCCCGGGGACGTTACCTACGAGCAGTACTTC. This translates into CAISPGDVTYEQYF.

The V and J genes are TRBV10-3 and TRBJ2-5, with a weak D call TRBD1 (5 bases). The V gene lost 3 bases and the J gene lost 1 base, with 21 bases spanning the gap. The CDR3 has 18 residues. Germline CDR1 reads ENHRY; CDR2 reads SYGVKD. In DNA form, the CDR3 reads TGTGCCATCAGTGAACTAAGCGCCAGGGAATACGGCCAAGAGACCCAGTACTTC. Amino acid sequence: CAISELSAREYGQETQYF.

The chain links TRBV11-3 to TRBJ1-1; D possibly corresponds to TRBD1 (5 bases). The CDR3 spans 14 residues. The germline V and J ends were trimmed by 1 base and 1 base, with 7 bases remaining between them. From germline, CDR1 is SGHNT and CDR2 YENEEA. This CDR3 is CASSLGGANTEAFF. In DNA form, the CDR3 reads TGTGCCAGCAGCTTAGGAGGGGCGAACACTGAAGCTTTCTTT.

The sample holds one count of this clone. The chain links TRBV15 to TRBJ1-2; D gene uncertain. This CDR3 region has 14 residues. The ends were cut back, 0 bases at V and 8 bases at J, with 13 bases in the middle. Germline V lookup: CDR1 LNHNV, CDR2 YYDKDF (reference sequence). This CDR3 reads CATSRDLQGQGYTF. The CDR3 DNA reads TGTGCCACCAGCAGAGATTTACAAGGCCAGGGCTACACCTTC.

The chain employs TRBV18 and TRBJ2-3, with TRBD2 as a possible D gene (6 bases). Germline CDR1 and CDR2: KGHSH and LQKENI. This CDR3 spans 15 amino acids. Trimming took off 6 bases at V and 3 bases at J, with 16 bases between the two ends. This CDR3 reads CASSSGSGGTDTQYF. CDR3 DNA: TGTGCCAGCTCCTCGGGTAGCGGTGGAACAGATACGCAGTATTTT.

The V gene is TRBV7-8, the J gene TRBJ1-3; 7 positions agree with TRBD1. V dropped 5 bases and J dropped 7; count of bases not matched to a gene: 8. Germline CDR1 SGHVS, CDR2 FQNEAQ. The CDR3 has 14 amino acids. Written as DNA, the CDR3 is TGTGCCAGCAGCGCCGCCAGGGGGGGCAACACCATATATTTT. It yields the protein CASSAARGGNTIYF.

J is TRBJ2-3 and V is TRBV5-1; 13 positions match TRBD2. Trimming at V came to 5 bases and at J to 6 bases, leaving 6 bases not matched to a gene. The CDR3 has 15 amino acids. Germline loops: CDR1 SGHRS, CDR2 YFSETQ. The CDR3 region has the DNA TGCGCCAGCAGGTTTGGACTAGCGGGAGCCGATACGCAGTATTTT. Its translation is CASRFGLAGADTQYF.

The V call is TRBV6-1, the J call TRBJ2-3; D perhaps matches TRBD1 (6 bases). The CDR3 loop spans 14 amino acids. Germline V lookup: CDR1 MNHNS, CDR2 SASEGT. V was cut by 5 bases and J by 5 bases, with 14 bases left in between. In DNA form, the CDR3 reads TGTGCCAGCAGTCGACAGGATTCTGGAGATACGCAGTATTTT. This translates into CASSRQDSGDTQYF.

This rearrangement joins TRBV4-3 to TRBJ1-1; 10 bases match TRBD1. V lost 6 bases, J lost 3 bases, and 4 bases stayed unmatched. Germline V lookup: CDR1 LGHNA, CDR2 YSLEER. This CDR3 has 14 amino acids. CDR3: CASRYGTGDTEAFF. CDR3 DNA sequence: TGCGCCAGCAGATACGGGACAGGGGACACTGAAGCTTTCTTT.